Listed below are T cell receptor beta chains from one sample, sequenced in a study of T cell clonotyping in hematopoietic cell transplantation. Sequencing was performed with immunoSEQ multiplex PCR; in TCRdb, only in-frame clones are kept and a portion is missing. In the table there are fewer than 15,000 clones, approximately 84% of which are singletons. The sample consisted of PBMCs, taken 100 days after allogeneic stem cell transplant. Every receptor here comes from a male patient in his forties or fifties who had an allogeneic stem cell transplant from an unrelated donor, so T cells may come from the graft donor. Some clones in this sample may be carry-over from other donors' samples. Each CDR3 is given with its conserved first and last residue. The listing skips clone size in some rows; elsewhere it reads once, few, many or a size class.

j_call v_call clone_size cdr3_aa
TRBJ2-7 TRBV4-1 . CASSQRYAGGRSYEQYF
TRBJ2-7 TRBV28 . CASRKLGTGAEQYF
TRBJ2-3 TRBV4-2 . CASSLDLLAGGGDTQYF
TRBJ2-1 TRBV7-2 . CASSLEGASYNEQFF
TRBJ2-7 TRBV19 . CASSRTGTFYEQYF
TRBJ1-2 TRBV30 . CAWSRQGRYYGYTF
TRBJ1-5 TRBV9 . CASSPQAAHQPQHF
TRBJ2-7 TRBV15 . CATSRDPGGQGLRGEQYF
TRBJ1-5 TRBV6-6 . CASIQGVNQPQHF
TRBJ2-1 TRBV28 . CASTSGTGGFNEQFF
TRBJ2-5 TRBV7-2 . CASSWSFTPGVETQYF
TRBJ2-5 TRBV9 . CASSARQVFQETQYF
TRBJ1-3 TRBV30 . CAWSTGAAGNTIYF
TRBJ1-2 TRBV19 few CASTPRGTGNYGYTF
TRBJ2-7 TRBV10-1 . CASSFSLGYEQYF
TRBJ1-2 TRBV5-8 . CASSLAFGGDYGYTF
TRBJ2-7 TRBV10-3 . CAISESGSEQYF
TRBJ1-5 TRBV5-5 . CASSLLWTLSNQPQHF
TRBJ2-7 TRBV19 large CASSVSIYEQYF
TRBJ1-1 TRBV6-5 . CASSYVGRNTEAFF
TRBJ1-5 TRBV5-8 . CASSFLRGANQPQHF
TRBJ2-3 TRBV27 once CASSFRLAGMGDTQYF
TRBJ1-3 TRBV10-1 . CASSEFISGNTIYF
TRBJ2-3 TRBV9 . CASSARDVGDTQYF
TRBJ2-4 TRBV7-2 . CASSLAGGHGNIQYF
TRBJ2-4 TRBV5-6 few CASSLEAKNIQYF
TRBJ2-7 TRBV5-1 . CASSFRTSGGASYEQYF
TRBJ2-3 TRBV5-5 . CASSLVGAREDTQYF
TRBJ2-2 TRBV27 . CASSPRGLAGENTGELFF
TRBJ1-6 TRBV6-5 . CASSYSRANSPLHF
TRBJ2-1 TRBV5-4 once CASLAENYNEQFF
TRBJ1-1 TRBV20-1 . CSVLGGAFF
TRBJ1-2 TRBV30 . CAWSRQANGYTF
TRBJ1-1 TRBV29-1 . CSARKTPGSEAFF
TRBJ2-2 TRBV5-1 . CASSPGVLMNTGELFF
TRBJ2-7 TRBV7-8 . CASSLSRVAASYEQYF
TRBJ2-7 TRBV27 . CASSLADPYEQYF
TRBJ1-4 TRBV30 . CASKGDSTNEKLFF
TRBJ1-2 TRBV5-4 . CASSFPDNYGYTF